Presented here are 14 T cell receptor beta chains from one specimen sequenced in a study of CD8 T cells in Susac syndrome. Roughly 0.45 to 1 ug RNA was reverse transcribed with random hexamers. Using its own MiXCR run on the immunoSEQ multiplex PCR reads, TCRdb lists one record per CDR3 protein. This sample has roughly 190,000 distinct CDR3 sequences, with roughly nine tenths found just once. The sequencing input was CD4+ T cells from PBMCs. Receptors originate from a human donor with Susac syndrome.

The CDR3 sequence: CASSLPGGLEAFF. The CDR3 DNA follows: TGCGCCAGCAGCTTGCCAGGGGGCCTTGAAGCTTTCTTT. The rearrangement uses TRBV5-1 and TRBJ1-1; 8 bases fit TRBD1. The ends lost 1 base at V and 7 bases at J; junction bases unmatched: 3. The germline V gene encodes CDR1 SGHRS and CDR2 YFSETQ. The CDR3 loop spans 13 amino acids.

The chain uses TRBV12-3 or TRBV12-4 and TRBJ2-7; 12 nucleotides align to TRBD2. CDR3 size: 15 residues. J gave up 6 bases and V 6 bases, and 9 bases lay outside the gene matches. In nucleotides, the CDR3 is TGTGCCAGCAGCCCGACCGGGACTAGCGGGCTCGAGCAGTACTTC. It specifies CASSPTGTSGLEQYF.

This chain joins TRBV20-1 and TRBJ2-3; D remains ambiguous. Germline CDR1 and CDR2: DFQATT and SNEGSKA (reference sequence). Trimming removed 3 bases from V and 0 bases from J, with 13 bases in between. This CDR3 is 15 amino acids long. DNA of the CDR3: TGCAGTGCTAGTTGGCAGGAGCCTAGCACAGATACGCAGTATTTT. This translates into CSASWQEPSTDTQYF.

The rearrangement uses TRBV6-5 and TRBJ1-1; D possibly corresponds to TRBD1 (5 bases). V lost 2 bases, J lost 6 bases, and 13 bases lay in between. The CDR3 runs to 14 residues. CDR1 MNHEY and CDR2 SVGAGI come from the germline V gene. This CDR3 is CASSYDRDVAEAFF. CDR3 sequence (DNA): TGTGCCAGCAGTTACGATAGGGACGTAGCTGAAGCTTTCTTT.

The chain combines TRBV7-3 with TRBJ2-3; the match to TRBD2 covers 9 bases. V trimming: 1 base; J trimming: 5 bases; junction bases outside the gene matches: 10. In germline, CDR1 is SGHTA, CDR2 FQGTGA. This CDR3 is built from 17 residues. The CDR3 region has the DNA TGTGCCAGCAGCTTAAGGCTTGGCGGGGGGGCCTTAGATACGCAGTATTTT. Encoded protein: CASSLRLGGGALDTQYF.

This rearrangement joins TRBV9 to TRBJ2-7; 10 bases map to TRBD2. This CDR3 spans 14 amino acids. Germline V gene lookup returns CDR1 SGDLS and CDR2 YYNGEE. The J segment lost 6 bases and the V segment lost 0 bases, leaving 3 bases of the junction unmatched. CDR3 DNA sequence: TGTGCCAGCAGCGTAGCTAGCGGGAGCGGCGAGCAGTACTTC. Its translation: CASSVASGSGEQYF. The whole variable domain, remainder taken from reference TRBV9 and TRBJ2-7, is DSGVTQTPKHLITATGQRVTLRCSPRSGDLSVYWYQQSLDQGLQFLIQYYNGEERAKGNILERFSAQQFPDLHSELNLSSLELGDSALYFCASSVASGSGEQYFGPGTRLTVT.

In this sample, this clonotype turned up once. The rearrangement links TRBV9 to TRBJ1-1; D uncertain. The germline V gene has CDR1 SGDLS and CDR2 YYNGEE. This CDR3 spans 13 amino acids. The V end lost 2 bases, the J end lost 7 bases, and 12 bases lay between the germline ends. The CDR3 bases are TGTGCCAGCAGCGTCTCTCAGGAGGATGAAGCTTTCTTT. Protein product: CASSVSQEDEAFF.

J is TRBJ2-1 and V is TRBV1; the table names TRBD2, a call not compared with the DNA. TRBV1 is flagged as a pseudogene. The CDR3 extends over 18 amino acids. The CDR3 nucleotides read TGCACCAGCAGCCAAGATTTAGCGGGAAACTTTGAAGGTAATGAGCAGTTCTTC. It specifies CTSSQDLAGNFEGNEQFF.

The chain carries TRBV7-3 and TRBJ2-7; no definite D call. V was trimmed by 3 bases and J by 5 bases, leaving 5 bases between them. CDR3 length: 11 residues. Germline V lookup: CDR1 SGHTA, CDR2 FQGTGA. The CDR3 protein is CASSFTDEQYF. The CDR3 DNA is TGTGCCAGCAGCTTTACGGACGAGCAGTACTTC.

The table lists this clonotype with a count of one. At one end the junction does not follow the germline gene, possibly because of a read error. The V gene is TRBV20-1, the J gene TRBJ2-1; TRBD2 matches at 11 bases. There are 15 residues in the CDR3. Germline V gives CDR1 DFQATT, CDR2 SNEGSKA (reference sequence). DNA for the CDR3: TGCAGCGCTACAACTACTAGCGGGAGAATCAATGAGCAGTTCTTC. As protein: CSATTTSGRINEQFF.

This clonotype was counted a few times. J is TRBJ2-7 and V is TRBV15; D gene uncertain. V lost 1 base to trimming and J lost 0 bases, with 13 bases between them. This CDR3 is built from 16 residues. Per the germline V gene, CDR1 is LNHNV and CDR2 is YYDKDF (reference sequence). CDR3 sequence (DNA): TGTGCCACCAGCAGAGCCTGGGGTCGCACCTCCTACGAGCAGTACTTC. This codes for CATSRAWGRTSYEQYF.

The chain employs TRBV5-6 and TRBJ2-3; 13 positions match TRBD2. CDR3 length: 17 amino acids. J lost 2 bases, V lost 1 base, and 4 bases had no gene match. Germline CDR1 SGHDT, CDR2 YYEEEE. The CDR3, as DNA: TGTGCCAGCAGCTTGTCACTAGCGGGAGGGATCACAGATACGCAGTATTTT. It is translated as CASSLSLAGGITDTQYF.

This chain links TRBV28 with TRBJ1-1, with D uncertain. This CDR3 has 12 residues. Germline loops: CDR1 MDHEN, CDR2 SYDVKM. V lost 4 bases to trimming and J lost 2 bases, with 5 bases between them. CDR3 amino acids: CASSWTNTEAFF. CDR3 in DNA: TGTGCCAGCAGTTGGACCAACACTGAAGCTTTCTTT.

The CDR3 protein is CASSSYQPQHF. DNA for the CDR3: TGTGCCAGCAGTTCCTATCAGCCCCAGCATTTT. This rearrangement joins TRBV28 to TRBJ1-5; D call uncertain. The CDR3 is 11 amino acids. CDR1 is MDHEN and CDR2 is SYDVKM in the germline V gene. The V end was cut by 4 bases, the J end by 5 bases, with 3 bases between.